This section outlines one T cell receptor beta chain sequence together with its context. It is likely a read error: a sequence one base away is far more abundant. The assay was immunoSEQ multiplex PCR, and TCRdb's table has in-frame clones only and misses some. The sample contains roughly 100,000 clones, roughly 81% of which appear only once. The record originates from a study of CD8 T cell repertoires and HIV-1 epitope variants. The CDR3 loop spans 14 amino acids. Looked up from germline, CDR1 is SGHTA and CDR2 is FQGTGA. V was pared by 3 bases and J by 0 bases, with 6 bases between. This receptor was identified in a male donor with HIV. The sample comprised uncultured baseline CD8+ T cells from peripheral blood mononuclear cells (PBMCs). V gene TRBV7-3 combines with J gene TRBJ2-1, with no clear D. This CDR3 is CASSLDSSYNEQFF. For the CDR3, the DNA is TGTGCCAGCAGCTTGGATAGCTCCTACAATGAGCAGTTCTTC.